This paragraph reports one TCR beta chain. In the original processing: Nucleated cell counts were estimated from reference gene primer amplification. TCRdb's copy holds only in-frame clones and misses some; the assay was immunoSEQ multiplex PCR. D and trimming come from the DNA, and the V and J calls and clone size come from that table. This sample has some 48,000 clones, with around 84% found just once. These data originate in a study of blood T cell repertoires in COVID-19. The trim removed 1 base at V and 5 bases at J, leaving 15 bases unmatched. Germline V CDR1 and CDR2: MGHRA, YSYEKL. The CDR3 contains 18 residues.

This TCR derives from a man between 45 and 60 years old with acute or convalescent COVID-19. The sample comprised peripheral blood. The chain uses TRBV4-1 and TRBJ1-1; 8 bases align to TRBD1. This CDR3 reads CASSQAPGDRGRGTEAFF. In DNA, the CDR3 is TGCGCCAGCAGCCAAGCCCCGGGAGACAGGGGACGGGGGACTGAAGCTTTCTTT.